A selection of T cell receptor beta chains follows, all from one sample in a study of T cell repertoires in cytomegalovirus infection. TCRdb re-derived calls from the reads in MiXCR, one entry per CDR3 protein. The table includes 300,000 or so distinct CDR3 sequences, 25% detected once. Antigens for these TCRs are unknown. This material consisted of cultured PBMCs, taken from culture after CMV antigen stimulation. These receptors all come from a human donor in good health (CMV status not recorded). Some clones in this sample may be carry-over from other donors' samples. Each CDR3 is given with its conserved first and last residue.

V gene: TRBV24-1; CDR3 protein: CATARDNYGYTF
V gene: TRBV5-4; CDR3 protein: CATSPGVANSPLHF
V gene: TRBV11-2; CDR3 protein: CASSLGMGQQGEKLFF
V gene: TRBV29-1; CDR3 protein: CSVSAGLSYNEQFF
V gene: TRBV7-6; CDR3 protein: CASSPWTSGSSTQYF
V gene: TRBV27; CDR3 protein: CASSLVAYANYEQYF
V gene: TRBV7-2; CDR3 protein: CASSLVASKLFF
V gene: TRBV10-3; CDR3 protein: CAISVKGWGPSSGANVLTF
V gene: TRBV5-1; CDR3 protein: CASSLEAPADTQYF
V gene: TRBV28; CDR3 protein: CASSPTTGTGGYGYTF
V gene: TRBV6-1; CDR3 protein: CASSGMSGRAENEQFF
V gene: TRBV7-2; CDR3 protein: CASNSEGADEKLFF
V gene: TRBV5-4; CDR3 protein: CASSPGLAGAGYNEQFF
V gene: TRBV7-2; CDR3 protein: CASRREGGRGFYGYTF
V gene: TRBV5-6; CDR3 protein: CASSLRQGLYNEQFF
V gene: TRBV20-1; CDR3 protein: CSAPGRRASGNTIYF
V gene: TRBV5-6; CDR3 protein: CASSEKGASSISYGYTF
V gene: TRBV6-2/TRBV6-3; CDR3 protein: CASSGTGDQPQHF
V gene: TRBV6-5; CDR3 protein: CASTHLGAVSVSGANVLTF
V gene: TRBV20-1; CDR3 protein: CSARGFSGGNTIYF
V gene: TRBV6-1; CDR3 protein: CASSDTGNEQFF
V gene: TRBV11-2; CDR3 protein: CASATSGGSYEQYF
V gene: TRBV11-2; CDR3 protein: CASSFSDNYGYTF
V gene: TRBV3-1; CDR3 protein: CASSQDVGGETQYF
V gene: TRBV6-2/TRBV6-3; CDR3 protein: CAKWERQGLPGDTDTQYF
V gene: TRBV10-3; CDR3 protein: CAISEPSRFSGANVLTF
V gene: TRBV6-4; CDR3 protein: CASSQTSGAQNTGELFF
V gene: TRBV4-2; CDR3 protein: CASSQVALRSSGANVLNF
V gene: TRBV2; CDR3 protein: CASFRGTDTQYF
V gene: TRBV7-9; CDR3 protein: CASSPEPQGFTEAFF
V gene: TRBV7-6; CDR3 protein: CASSRLVSPLANTEAFF